The source of this TCR beta chain is a study of T cells in localized non-small cell lung cancer. Study conclusions and caveats: The study found T cell clonality highest in uninvolved adjacent lung, above tumor.

The method was immunoSEQ multiplex PCR; TCRdb's version includes in-frame clones alone and lacks a portion of them. The data contain around 83,000 clones, roughly 75% of them seen just once; the ten biggest clones take up 15% to 20%. In the case of this clone: Antigen specificity is unknown.

The V gene's germline CDR1 is SGHKS and CDR2 YYEKEE (reference sequence). The length of the CDR3 is 15 residues. Germline trimming cut 0 bases from V and 6 bases from J; bases unmatched to any gene: 8. The TCR was taken from a man aged 40 to 69 with stage II squamous cell lung carcinoma. The sequenced sample was PBMCs, obtained before any cancer treatment. This chain links TRBV5-5 with TRBJ2-5; 7 bases map to TRBD1. In DNA form, the CDR3 reads TGTGCCAGCAGCTTGGAAAGACAGGGTACGCAGACCCAGTACTTC. Translation gives CASSLERQGTQTQYF.